These 27 T cell receptor beta chains came from one sample sequenced in a study of T cell changes during pregnancy in multiple sclerosis. Sequencing was performed with immunoSEQ multiplex PCR; in TCRdb, only in-frame clones are kept and a portion is missing. The data show 9,000 to 15,000 clones, with just under 95% seen just once and under 0.3% held by the top ten. The sequencing used CD4+ T cells from peripheral blood mononuclear cells, collected before pregnancy. The receptors were gathered from a female donor with multiple sclerosis, enrolled in a pregnancy study.

This chain connects TRBV5-1 to TRBJ1-6; a possible D gene is TRBD1 (6 bases). CDR1 SGHRS and CDR2 YFSETQ come from the germline V gene. This CDR3 has 16 amino acids. V shed 4 bases and J shed 6 bases, with 17 bases lying between them. The CDR3 spells CASSTTAGTPNSPLHF. DNA for the CDR3: TGCGCCAGCAGCACCACGGCCGGGACACCTAATTCACCCCTCCACTTT.

This chain joins TRBV7-9 and TRBJ1-2; 9 nucleotides line up with TRBD1. Trimming took 4 bases from V and 3 from J; bases not matched to a gene: 3. The length of the CDR3 is 14 residues. Looked up from germline, CDR1 is SEHNR and CDR2 is FQNEAQ (reference sequence). CDR3: CASSSGQGYYGYTF. CDR3 DNA sequence: TGTGCCAGCAGCTCGGGACAGGGATACTATGGCTACACCTTC.

The chain joins TRBV19 to TRBJ2-3; a weak D match, TRBD1 (6 bases). CDR3 length equals 15 residues. The ends were cut back, 6 bases at V and 7 bases at J, with 20 bases in the middle. CDR1 LNHDA and CDR2 SQIVND come from the germline V gene (reference sequence). The CDR3 DNA sequence: TGTGCCAGTAGGCTAAGCAGAACGACAGGCTATACGCAGTATTTT. Its protein product is CASRLSRTTGYTQYF.

This chain joins TRBV10-3 and TRBJ2-7; 10 nucleotides match TRBD2. The CDR3 length is 16 residues. J gave up 5 bases and V 4 bases, and 11 bases lay outside the gene matches. CDR1 is ENHRY, CDR2 SYGVKD, per germline. The CDR3 sequence: CAISAPSGGPENEQYF. CDR3 coding DNA: TGTGCCATCAGTGCACCTAGCGGGGGCCCTGAGAACGAGCAGTACTTC.

The chain is built from TRBV7-8 and TRBJ2-3; 9 bases are shared with TRBD2. CDR1 and CDR2 from the germline V gene are SGHVS and FQNEAQ. Losses at the gene ends were 6 bases for V and 1 base for J; bases not matched to a gene: 5. The CDR3 loop spans 15 amino acids. The CDR3 spells CASRGAGGGTDTQYF. Here the CDR3 DNA reads TGTGCCAGCAGGGGTGCGGGGGGGGGCACAGATACGCAGTATTTT.

This chain connects TRBV6-5 to TRBJ1-2; unclear D gene. This CDR3 is built from 15 residues. The V end lost 2 bases, the J end lost 0 bases, and 10 bases lay between the germline ends. Germline V lookup: CDR1 MNHEY, CDR2 SVGAGI. The CDR3 nucleotides are TGTGCCAGCAGTTACATAGAAAAAGCTAACTATGGCTACACCTTC. Protein: CASSYIEKANYGYTF.

The V gene is TRBV5-6, the J gene TRBJ2-5, with TRBD1 matching over 12 bases. This CDR3 contains 16 residues. Trimming removed 4 bases from V and 4 bases from J; junction bases left unmatched: 8. In germline, CDR1 is SGHDT, CDR2 YYEEEE. This CDR3 reads CASSPWDRGHRETQYF. As DNA, the CDR3 is TGTGCCAGCAGCCCCTGGGACAGGGGGCATCGAGAGACCCAGTACTTC.

The chain has TRBV9 and TRBJ1-5; 7 nucleotides agree with TRBD1. Germline CDR1 SGDLS, CDR2 YYNGEE. J lost 12 bases, V lost 7 bases, and 4 bases had no gene match. The CDR3 has 10 residues. The DNA for the CDR3 is TGTGCCAGCGTGAGGGGGCGCCAGCATTTT. This sequence encodes CASVRGRQHF.

This chain joins TRBV9 and TRBJ1-1, with D maybe TRBD1 (5 bases). The germline gives CDR1 SGDLS, CDR2 YYNGEE. The CDR3 spans 14 residues. V lost 3 bases and J 11 bases, leaving 20 bases between the germline ends. The CDR3 region is CASSETEGRDLAFF. The CDR3 DNA reads TGTGCCAGCAGCGAGACGGAGGGACGGGACTTGGCTTTCTTT.

The chain employs TRBV19 and TRBJ1-1, with D unclear. The CDR3 loop spans 14 amino acids. V dropped 5 bases and J dropped 7 bases, with 17 bases sitting between them. Germline CDR1 and CDR2: LNHDA and SQIVND (reference sequence). DNA of the CDR3: TGTGCCAGTAGTCTCAGACCTAAGGCGGGTGAAGCTTTCTTT. As protein: CASSLRPKAGEAFF.

The J gene is TRBJ2-7, the V gene TRBV7-9; D may be TRBD2 (5 bases). Germline CDR1 SEHNR, CDR2 FQNEAQ (reference sequence). This CDR3 has 14 residues. V lost 5 bases and J lost 0, with 11 bases in between. CDR3 nucleotides: TGTGCCAGCAGCCGACTACTTGGCTCCTACGAGCAGTACTTC. Amino acid sequence: CASSRLLGSYEQYF.

The chain recombines TRBV27 with TRBJ1-2; 10 nucleotides align to TRBD1. Trimming removed 7 bases from V and 7 bases from J; junction bases left unmatched: 9. Germline assignment: CDR1 MNHEY and CDR2 SMNVEV (reference sequence). This CDR3 spans 14 amino acids. CDR3 protein: CASNRRQGASGYTF. CDR3 nucleotides: TGTGCCAGCAATCGGCGACAGGGGGCGAGTGGCTACACCTTC.

This sequence joins TRBV7-2 and TRBJ2-1, with D possibly being TRBD1 (7 bases). Trimming shortened V by 3 bases and J by 6 bases, and 15 bases separated the two germline ends. Germline values: CDR1 SGHTA, CDR2 FQGNSA. This CDR3 contains 15 residues. The CDR3: CASSFRGASVNEQFF. DNA for the CDR3: TGTGCCAGCAGCTTCAGGGGGGCTAGCGTCAATGAGCAGTTCTTC.

The chain joins TRBV6-5 to TRBJ2-3; no reliable D call. The CDR3 is made up of 13 amino acids. Per germline, CDR1 MNHEY and CDR2 SVGAGI. The V gene lost 2 bases and the J gene lost 4 bases, with 7 bases spanning the gap. The CDR3 DNA is TGTGCCAGCAGTTACAGGCTAGCAGATACGCAGTATTTT. Translating it yields CASSYRLADTQYF.

This chain uses TRBV7-9 with TRBJ2-2, with 7 bases matching TRBD1. This CDR3 is 15 amino acids long. V lost 5 bases to trimming and J lost 6 bases; unmatched junction nucleotides: 9. Germline lookup yields CDR1 SEHNR and CDR2 FQNEAQ (reference sequence). As DNA, the CDR3 is TGTGCCAGCAGCGCTACCACAGGGGACGCCGGGGAGCTGTTTTTT. It codes for CASSATTGDAGELFF.

V is TRBV11-3 and J is TRBJ2-2; 7 bases map to TRBD2. Trimming took 1 base from V and 6 from J; bases not matched to a gene: 2. The germline V gene has CDR1 SGHNT and CDR2 YENEEA. The CDR3 contains 14 residues. Here the CDR3 reads CASSLGEGSGELFF. Here the CDR3 DNA reads TGTGCCAGCAGCTTAGGGGAGGGGTCCGGGGAGCTGTTTTTT.

The genes are TRBV19 and TRBJ2-3, with 7 bases lining up with TRBD1. Germline V gives CDR1 LNHDA, CDR2 SQIVND (reference sequence). This CDR3 has 16 residues. Unmatched junction bases numbered 10, after V lost 6 bases and J lost 1 base. The CDR3 loop is CASSHSQGLGTDTQYF. For the CDR3, the DNA is TGTGCCAGTAGCCACTCACAGGGGTTGGGCACAGATACGCAGTATTTT. Supplemented by reference TRBV19 and TRBJ2-3, the full variable domain reads DGGITQSPKYLFRKEGQNVTLSCEQNLNHDAMYWYRQDPGQGLRLIYYSQIVNDFQKGDIAEGYSVSREKKESFPLTVTSAQKNPTAFYLCASSHSQGLGTDTQYFGPGTRLTVL.

This clone was seen a handful of times. The CDR3: CASSLAGGDSYEQYF. The DNA of the CDR3 is TGTGCCAGCAGCTTGGCAGGGGGCGACTCCTACGAGCAGTACTTC. The V and J genes are TRBV7-6 and TRBJ2-7; 8 nucleotides align to TRBD1. Germline V lookup: CDR1 SGHVS, CDR2 FNYEAQ. The CDR3 has 15 amino acids. V was pared by 3 bases and J by 0 bases, with 4 bases of the junction left unmatched.

This chain connects TRBV19 to TRBJ1-1; the D is unclear. V gave up 4 bases and J gave up 2 bases, with 14 bases separating them. Germline CDR1 LNHDA, CDR2 SQIVND (reference sequence). The CDR3 is made up of 15 amino acids. The CDR3 nucleotides read TGTGCCAGTAGTAAGGTTCGTGGCGGTAACACTGAAGCTTTCTTT. Protein: CASSKVRGGNTEAFF.

The chain carries TRBV4-1 and TRBJ2-3, with 7 bases fitting TRBD1. V trimming: 6 bases; J trimming: 3 bases; junction bases outside the gene matches: 9. The CDR3 is 15 residues long. Germline values: CDR1 MGHRA, CDR2 YSYEKL. CDR3 in amino acids: CASRTPGGRTDTQYF. CDR3 DNA sequence: TGCGCCAGCAGAACTCCAGGGGGTAGGACAGATACGCAGTATTTT.

The chain has TRBV2 and TRBJ1-1; TRBD1 might be the D (5 bases). Germline V lookup: CDR1 SNHLY, CDR2 FYNNEI. With 4 bases removed from V and 4 bases from J, the gap between germline ends came to 7 bases. There are 12 residues in the CDR3. The CDR3 DNA reads TGTGCCAGCAGTGCCAGGGTCACTGAAGCTTTCTTT. It codes for CASSARVTEAFF.

The chain uses TRBV5-8 and TRBJ2-7; 10 positions match TRBD1. Germline V gives CDR1 SGHTS, CDR2 YDEGEE. CDR3 length: 14 amino acids. The J segment lost 5 bases and the V segment lost 4 bases, leaving 6 bases of the junction unmatched. CDR3 nucleotide sequence: TGTGCCAGCAGCGCAAGGACAGGGGGGAACGAGCAGTACTTC. This sequence encodes CASSARTGGNEQYF.

The chain is built from TRBV5-5 and TRBJ2-3, with 10 bases lining up with TRBD2. The J segment lost 5 bases and the V segment lost 0 bases, leaving 0 bases of the junction unmatched. Germline V CDR1 and CDR2: SGHKS, YYEKEE (reference sequence). The CDR3 sequence is 14 residues long. The CDR3 DNA sequence: TGTGCCAGCAGCTTGGGACTAGCGGGAGATACGCAGTATTTT. Protein product: CASSLGLAGDTQYF.

The chain recombines TRBV5-1 with TRBJ2-1; the match to TRBD2 covers 9 bases. V lost 0 bases and J lost 4; bases outside the gene matches: 5. The CDR3 spans 16 residues. Germline CDR1 is SGHRS and CDR2 is YFSETQ. In DNA, the CDR3 is TGCGCCAGCAGCTTGGCCGCTAGCGGGGTGTACAATGAGCAGTTCTTC. Translation gives CASSLAASGVYNEQFF. The whole variable domain, filled in from reference TRBV5-1 and TRBJ2-1, reads KAGVTQTPRYLIKTRGQQVTLSCSPISGHRSVSWYQQTPGQGLQFLFEYFSETQRNKGNFPGRFSGRQFSNSRSEMNVSTLELGDSALYLCASSLAASGVYNEQFFGPGTRLTVL.

This chain uses TRBV6-5 with TRBJ2-3; 8 bases line up with TRBD1. Germline-derived CDR1 and CDR2 are MNHEY and SVGAGI. CDR3 size: 15 residues. Losses at the gene ends were 5 bases for V and 0 bases for J; bases not matched to a gene: 4. CDR3 loop: CASSRDRGSTDTQYF. The CDR3 nucleotides read TGTGCCAGCAGTCGAGACAGGGGTAGCACAGATACGCAGTATTTT.

The genes are TRBV5-1 and TRBJ2-3, with D hard to call. Deletions cut 0 bases from V and 2 bases from J, with 10 bases between. This CDR3 has 15 residues. Germline lookup yields CDR1 SGHRS and CDR2 YFSETQ. CDR3 sequence (DNA): TGCGCCAGCAGCTTGGAGGCAGGTTCCACAGATACGCAGTATTTT. The encoded protein is CASSLEAGSTDTQYF.

The CDR3: CASFLGRTGGVGELFF. In DNA form, the CDR3 reads TGTGCCAGCTTCCTTGGCCGGACAGGGGGGGTCGGGGAGCTGTTTTTT. J is TRBJ2-2 and V is TRBV25-1; 10 bases are shared with TRBD1. Germline trimming cut 8 bases from V and 7 bases from J; bases unmatched to any gene: 13. This CDR3 region has 16 residues. CDR1 and CDR2 (germline): MGHDK, SYGVNS.